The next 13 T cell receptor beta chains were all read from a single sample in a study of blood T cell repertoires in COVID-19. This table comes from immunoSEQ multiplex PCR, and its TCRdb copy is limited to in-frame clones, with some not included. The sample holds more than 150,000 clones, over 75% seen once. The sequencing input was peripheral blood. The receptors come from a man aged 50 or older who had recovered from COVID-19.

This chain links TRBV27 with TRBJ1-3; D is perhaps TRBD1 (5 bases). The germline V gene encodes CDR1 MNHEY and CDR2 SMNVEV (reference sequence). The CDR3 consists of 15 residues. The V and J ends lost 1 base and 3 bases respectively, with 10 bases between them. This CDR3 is CASSLYMGGGNTIYF. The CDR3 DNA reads TGTGCCAGCAGTTTATATATGGGGGGTGGAAACACCATATATTTT.

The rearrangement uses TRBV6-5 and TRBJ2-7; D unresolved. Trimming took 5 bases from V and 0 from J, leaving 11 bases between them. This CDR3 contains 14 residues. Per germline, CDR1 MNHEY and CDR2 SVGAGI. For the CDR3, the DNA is TGTGCCAGCAGTCCGCTTAGAAACTCCTACGAGCAGTACTTC. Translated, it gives CASSPLRNSYEQYF.

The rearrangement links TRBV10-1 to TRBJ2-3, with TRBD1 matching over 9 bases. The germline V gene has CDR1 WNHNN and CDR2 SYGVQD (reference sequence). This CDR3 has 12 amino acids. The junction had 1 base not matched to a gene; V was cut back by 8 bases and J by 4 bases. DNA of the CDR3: TGCGCCAGCGGACAGGGGTCAGATACGCAGTATTTT. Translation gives CASGQGSDTQYF.

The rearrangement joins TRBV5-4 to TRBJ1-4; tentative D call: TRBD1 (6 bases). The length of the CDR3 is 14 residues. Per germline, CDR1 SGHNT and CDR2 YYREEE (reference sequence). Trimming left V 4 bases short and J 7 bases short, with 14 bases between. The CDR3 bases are TGTGCCAGCAGCCAGGGGAAAGTGGCTGAAAAACTGTTTTTT. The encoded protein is CASSQGKVAEKLFF.

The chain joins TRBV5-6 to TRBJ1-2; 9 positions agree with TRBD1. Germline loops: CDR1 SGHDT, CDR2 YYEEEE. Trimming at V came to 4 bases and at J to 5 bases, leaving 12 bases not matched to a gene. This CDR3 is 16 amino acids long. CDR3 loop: CASSIRIDRGRYGYTF. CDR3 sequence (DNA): TGTGCCAGCAGCATCCGAATAGACAGGGGGAGGTATGGCTACACCTTC.

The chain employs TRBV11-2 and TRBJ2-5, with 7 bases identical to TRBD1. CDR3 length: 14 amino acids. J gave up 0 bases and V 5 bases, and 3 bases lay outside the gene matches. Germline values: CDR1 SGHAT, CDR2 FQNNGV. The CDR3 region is CASSLTGDQETQYF. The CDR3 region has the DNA TGTGCCAGCAGCCTCACAGGGGACCAAGAGACCCAGTACTTC.

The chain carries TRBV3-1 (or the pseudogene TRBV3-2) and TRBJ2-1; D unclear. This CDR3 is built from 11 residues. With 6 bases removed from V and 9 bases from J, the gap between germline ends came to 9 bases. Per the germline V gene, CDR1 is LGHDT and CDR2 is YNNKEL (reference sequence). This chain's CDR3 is CASREFGEQFF. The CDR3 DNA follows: TGTGCCAGCAGAGAATTCGGTGAGCAGTTCTTC.

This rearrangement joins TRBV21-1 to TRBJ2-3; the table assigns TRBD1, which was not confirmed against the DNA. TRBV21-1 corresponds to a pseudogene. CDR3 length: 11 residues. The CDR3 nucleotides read TGTGCCAGCAGGATACTCCGGGACACCTCCTTT. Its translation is CASRILRDTSF.

CDR3 nucleotide sequence: TGCGCCAGCAGCTTGACCGGGACAGAGAATCAGCCCCAGCATTTT. As protein: CASSLTGTENQPQHF. The V call is TRBV5-1, the J call TRBJ1-5; TRBD1 matches 7 bases. Germline lookup yields CDR1 SGHRS and CDR2 YFSETQ. The CDR3 extends over 15 amino acids. Losses at the gene ends were 1 base for V and 4 bases for J; bases not matched to a gene: 5.

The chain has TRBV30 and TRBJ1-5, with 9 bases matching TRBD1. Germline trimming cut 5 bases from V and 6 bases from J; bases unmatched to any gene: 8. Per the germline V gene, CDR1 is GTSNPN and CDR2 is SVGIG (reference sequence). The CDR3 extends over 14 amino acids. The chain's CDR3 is CAWGQGTGIQPQHF. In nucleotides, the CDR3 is TGTGCCTGGGGGCAAGGGACAGGGATTCAGCCCCAGCATTTT.

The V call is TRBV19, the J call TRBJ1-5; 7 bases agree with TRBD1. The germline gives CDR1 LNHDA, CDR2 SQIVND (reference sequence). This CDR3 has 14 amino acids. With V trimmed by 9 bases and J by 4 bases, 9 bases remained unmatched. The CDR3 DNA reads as TGTGCCAGCGATCGACAGGGTAGTAATCAGCCCCAGCATTTT. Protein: CASDRQGSNQPQHF.

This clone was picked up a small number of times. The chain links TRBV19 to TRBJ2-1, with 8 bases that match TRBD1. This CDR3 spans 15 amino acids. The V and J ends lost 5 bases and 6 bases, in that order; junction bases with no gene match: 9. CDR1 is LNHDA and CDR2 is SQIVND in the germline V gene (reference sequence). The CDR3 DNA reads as TGTGCCAGTAGTCCCCAGGGGGCGCTAGGCAATGAGCAGTTCTTC. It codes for CASSPQGALGNEQFF.

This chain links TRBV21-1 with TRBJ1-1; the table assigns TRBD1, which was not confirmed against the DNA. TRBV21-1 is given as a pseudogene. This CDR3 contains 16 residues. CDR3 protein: CASSKGRQGVNTEAFF. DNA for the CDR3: TGTGCCAGCAGCAAAGGTCGGCAGGGGGTGAACACTGAAGCTTTCTTT.